Following are 30 T cell receptor beta chains from one sample sequenced in a study of blood T cell repertoires in COVID-19. Produced via immunoSEQ multiplex PCR; TCRdb's table is partial and in-frame only. The sample contains some 66,000 clones, around 93% of which appear only once. Sequenced input: peripheral blood. Receptor source: a human donor in a cohort sampled during active COVID-19.

The chain is built from TRBV6-1 and TRBJ2-2; D is perhaps TRBD1 (6 bases). Germline lookup yields CDR1 MNHNS and CDR2 SASEGT. The CDR3 is 13 amino acids. Trimming pared 8 bases from V and 1 base from J, leaving 8 bases between. The CDR3 protein is CASDRRNTGELFF. The DNA of the CDR3 is TGTGCCAGCGACAGGAGGAACACCGGGGAGCTGTTTTTT.

This clone was seen a handful of times. The chain couples TRBV12-3 or TRBV12-4 to TRBJ1-1, with D possibly TRBD1 on 5 matching bases. This CDR3 contains 13 residues. Between the trimmed V and J ends, which lost 3 bases and 6 bases, there was a span of 11 bases. The CDR3 sequence is CASSFRAMAEAFF. CDR3 DNA sequence: TGTGCCAGCAGTTTCAGGGCGATGGCTGAAGCTTTCTTT.

The V gene is TRBV6-2 or TRBV6-3, the J gene TRBJ1-2, with no clear D. There are 16 residues in the CDR3. Trimming left V 2 bases short and J 2 bases short, with 15 bases between. CDR1 and CDR2 from the germline V gene are MNHEY and SVGEGT. CDR3 in amino acids: CASSYGGGANNYGYTF. CDR3 bases: TGTGCCAGCAGTTACGGTGGTGGAGCAAACAACTATGGCTACACCTTC.

This clone was recorded once. V and J are TRBV27 and TRBJ2-1, with 12 bases fitting TRBD2. J was trimmed by 7 bases and V by 5 bases; bases with no gene match: 6. Per germline, CDR1 MNHEY and CDR2 SMNVEV (reference sequence). The CDR3 extends over 15 amino acids. Here the CDR3 reads CASSATSGSNNEQFF. As DNA, the CDR3 is TGTGCCAGCAGTGCGACTAGCGGGAGTAATAATGAGCAGTTCTTC.

The chain combines TRBV15 with TRBJ2-7; D gene unclear. Germline V gene data show CDR1 as LNHNV and CDR2 as YYDKDF (reference sequence). Trimming removed 0 bases at V and 6 bases at J, with 15 bases between. The length of the CDR3 is 15 residues. The CDR3 sequence: CATSRELDHNSEQYF. The CDR3 DNA reads as TGTGCCACCAGCAGAGAGCTAGACCACAATTCCGAGCAGTACTTC.

V is TRBV11-3 and J is TRBJ2-1, with D possibly being TRBD1 (5 bases). CDR3 size: 14 residues. Trimming stripped 2 bases from V and 7 bases from J, with 12 bases between. Germline V CDR1 and CDR2: SGHNT, YENEEA. The chain's CDR3 is CASSLNRLSNEQFF. The DNA of the CDR3 is TGTGCCAGCAGCTTAAACAGGCTGAGTAATGAGCAGTTCTTC.

The chain uses TRBV7-2 and TRBJ2-5, with 7 bases matching TRBD1. Germline CDR1 SGHTA, CDR2 FQGNSA. The CDR3 length is 15 residues. Unmatched junction bases numbered 7, after V lost 3 bases and J lost 3 bases. CDR3 in DNA: TGTGCCAGCAGCTTCGTCGGACAGGCCGAAGAGACCCAGTACTTC. Protein sequence: CASSFVGQAEETQYF.

CDR3 in amino acids: CASSFPRDHQETQYF. The CDR3 coding sequence is TGTGCCAGCAGTTTTCCTAGAGATCACCAAGAGACCCAGTACTTC. The V and J genes are TRBV28 and TRBJ2-5; no firm D call. This CDR3 has 15 residues. V was pared by 3 bases and J by 0 bases, with 11 bases between. Germline V gene sequence: CDR1 MDHEN, CDR2 SYDVKM.

This clone appeared a few times. This chain uses TRBV7-9 with TRBJ1-4, with TRBD1 matching 7 bases. CDR1 and CDR2 (germline): SEHNR, FQNEAQ (reference sequence). The V segment lost 6 bases and the J segment 5 bases; nucleotides outside the gene matches: 12. The CDR3 totals 16 residues. Here the CDR3 reads CASSDRAKLGNEKLFF. For the CDR3, the DNA is TGTGCCAGCAGTGACAGGGCAAAATTGGGAAATGAAAAACTGTTTTTT.

This chain uses TRBV20-1 with TRBJ2-5, with 7 bases that match TRBD1. This CDR3 is built from 12 residues. CDR1 is DFQATT and CDR2 is SNEGSKA in the germline V gene (reference sequence). With 4 bases clipped from V and 5 bases from J, the junction kept 4 bases outside the gene matches. The CDR3 region has the DNA TGCAGTGCTACTGACAGGGTTGAGACCCAGTACTTC. It codes for CSATDRVETQYF.

This chain joins TRBV19 and TRBJ1-4, with D possibly TRBD1 on 6 matching bases. Trimming stripped 4 bases from V and 5 bases from J, with 14 bases between. The CDR3 sequence is 15 residues long. Germline-derived CDR1 and CDR2 are LNHDA and SQIVND (reference sequence). The CDR3 DNA sequence: TGTGCCAGTAGTACTCGGACAGCGATAAATGAAAAACTGTTTTTT. Translating gives CASSTRTAINEKLFF.

V gene TRBV7-2 combines with J gene TRBJ1-2, with D possibly TRBD1 on 6 matching bases. Deletions cut 0 bases from V and 2 bases from J, with 13 bases between. The CDR3 totals 16 residues. Germline V lookup: CDR1 SGHTA, CDR2 FQGNSA. The chain's CDR3 is CASSLAPAGANYGYTF. The CDR3 coding sequence is TGTGCCAGCAGCTTAGCCCCGGCGGGGGCCAACTATGGCTACACCTTC.

The chain recombines TRBV3-1 (or the pseudogene TRBV3-2) with TRBJ2-1; 11 bases map to TRBD2. The J segment lost 9 bases and the V segment lost 2 bases, leaving 6 bases of the junction unmatched. There are 15 residues in the CDR3. The germline V gene has CDR1 LGHDT and CDR2 YNNKEL (reference sequence). As DNA, the CDR3 is TGTGCCAGCAGCCAATTAACTAGCGGGAGCGCTGAGCAGTTCTTC. It yields the protein CASSQLTSGSAEQFF.

This chain connects TRBV29-1 to TRBJ2-1; 10 bases align to TRBD1. Trimming cost V 4 bases and J 6 bases; bases outside gene matches: 3. Looked up from germline, CDR1 is SQVTM and CDR2 is ANQGSEA. There are 13 residues in the CDR3. DNA of the CDR3: TGCAGCGTTGCTTGGACAGGGGGCAATGAGCAGTTCTTC. It yields the protein CSVAWTGGNEQFF.

The CDR3 DNA sequence: TGCGCCAGCAGACCTGGGAGTCTGAACACTGAAGCTTTCTTT. Its translation is CASRPGSLNTEAFF. This chain joins TRBV5-1 and TRBJ1-1; D remains unclear. The V and J ends lost 5 bases and 0 bases respectively, with 11 bases between them. The CDR3 length is 14 residues. From germline, CDR1 is SGHRS and CDR2 YFSETQ.

This rearrangement joins TRBV6-2 or TRBV6-3 to TRBJ2-3, with 7 bases that match TRBD1. The CDR3 is made up of 19 amino acids. From germline, CDR1 is MNHEY and CDR2 SVGEGT. J gave up 2 bases and V 5 bases, and 19 bases lay outside the gene matches. CDR3 DNA: TGTGCCAGCAGTCTGGGCCCGGGACAGAAAAATATTATCACAGATACGCAGTATTTT. Amino acid sequence: CASSLGPGQKNIITDTQYF.

This clone was detected only once. V is TRBV11-1 and J is TRBJ2-5; 8 nucleotides align to TRBD1. V shed 5 bases, J shed 1 base, and the junction held 6 bases outside the gene matches. Germline CDR1 is SGHAT and CDR2 is FQDESV (reference sequence). The CDR3 covers 15 residues. The CDR3 bases are TGTGCCAGCAGCCCAGGGGGCGAGCCCCAAGAGACCCAGTACTTC. Protein: CASSPGGEPQETQYF. Filled out from reference TRBV11-1 and TRBJ2-5, the complete variable domain reads EAEVAQSPRYKITEKSQAVAFWCDPISGHATLYWYRQILGQGPELLVQFQDESVVDDSQLPKDRFSAERLKGVDSTLKIQPAELGDSAMYLCASSPGGEPQETQYFGPGTRLLVL.

This clone came up once. The V gene is TRBV5-4, the J gene TRBJ2-3, with 7 bases fitting TRBD1. In germline, CDR1 is SGHNT, CDR2 YYREEE (reference sequence). V dropped 0 bases and J dropped 1; count of bases not matched to a gene: 5. The CDR3 extends over 16 amino acids. CDR3 loop: CASSLGGQEGTDTQYF. The CDR3 DNA reads TGTGCCAGCAGCTTGGGAGGACAGGAGGGCACAGATACGCAGTATTTT.

This chain links TRBV6-5 with TRBJ1-1, with D perhaps matching TRBD1 (6 bases). Per the germline V gene, CDR1 is MNHEY and CDR2 is SVGAGI. Trimming pared 6 bases from V and 6 bases from J, leaving 17 bases between. The CDR3 has 14 amino acids. CDR3 in DNA: TGTGCCAGCAGGCCAACAGGGACCAACCCTGAAGCTTTCTTT. Translating it yields CASRPTGTNPEAFF.

CDR3 region: CASSKPGQNYGYTF. The CDR3 DNA reads as TGTGCCAGCAGTAAGCCGGGACAGAACTATGGCTACACCTTC. The V and J genes are TRBV27 and TRBJ1-2, with TRBD1 matching over 7 bases. The germline CDR1 and CDR2 sequences are MNHEY and SMNVEV (reference sequence). The junction had 5 bases not matched to a gene; V was cut back by 5 bases and J by 2 bases. This CDR3 region has 14 residues.

This clone appeared once. The rearrangement uses TRBV6-5 and TRBJ2-5; tentatively, D is TRBD2 (5 bases). Per the germline V gene, CDR1 is MNHEY and CDR2 is SVGAGI. Trimming took 11 bases from V and 5 from J, leaving 21 bases between them. CDR3 size: 14 residues. CDR3 in amino acids: CAGGPPSLSETQYF. DNA of the CDR3: TGTGCCGGCGGGCCTCCCAGCCTCTCGGAGACCCAGTACTTC.

The chain uses TRBV7-2 and TRBJ2-5; D is perhaps TRBD2 (6 bases). The CDR3 extends over 15 amino acids. Trimming cost V 0 bases and J 5 bases, with 13 bases left between them. Germline V gives CDR1 SGHTA, CDR2 FQGNSA. CDR3 coding DNA: TGTGCCAGCAGCTTAGCTAGCGGACGTTGGGAGACCCAGTACTTC. Protein: CASSLASGRWETQYF.

The chain uses TRBV7-9 and TRBJ1-5, with a possible D match to TRBD1 (6 bases). The CDR3 runs to 16 residues. The V gene's germline CDR1 is SEHNR and CDR2 FQNEAQ (reference sequence). V shed 5 bases and J shed 0 bases, with 14 bases lying between them. The CDR3 region is CASSPRTVHSNQPQHF. The CDR3 DNA reads TGTGCCAGCAGCCCCCGGACAGTGCATAGCAATCAGCCCCAGCATTTT.

J is TRBJ2-1 and V is TRBV6-2 or TRBV6-3, with D tentatively TRBD2 (6 bases). The V end lost 10 bases, the J end lost 7 bases, and 20 bases lay between the germline ends. The CDR3 is made up of 14 amino acids. Germline V CDR1 and CDR2: MNHEY, SVGEGT. The CDR3: CATSPAGLSNEQFF. Written as DNA, the CDR3 is TGTGCCACCAGCCCGGCGGGGCTTTCGAATGAGCAGTTCTTC.

The chain carries TRBV2 and TRBJ1-4, with 8 bases aligning to TRBD1. Trimming cost V 6 bases and J 8 bases; bases outside gene matches: 8. The CDR3 runs 14 residues. Germline V gene sequence: CDR1 SNHLY, CDR2 FYNNEI. The CDR3 DNA sequence: TGTGCCAGCAGCGGACAGGGACTTAAGGAAAAACTGTTTTTT. The encoded protein is CASSGQGLKEKLFF. Drawing the rest from reference TRBV2 and TRBJ1-4, the complete variable domain is EPEVTQTPSHQVTQMGQEVILRCVPISNHLYFYWYRQILGQKVEFLVSFYNNEISEKSEIFDDQFSVERPDGSNFTLKIRSTKLEDSAMYFCASSGQGLKEKLFFGSGTQLSVL.

The chain recombines TRBV5-8 with TRBJ1-5; 7 bases align to TRBD1. CDR1 and CDR2 (germline): SGHTS, YDEGEE. The trim removed 3 bases at V and 3 bases at J, leaving 6 bases unmatched. This CDR3 is 15 amino acids long. This CDR3 reads CASSWTGVNNQPQHF. The CDR3 coding sequence is TGTGCCAGCAGCTGGACAGGAGTCAACAATCAGCCCCAGCATTTT. Complete variable domain (other parts from reference TRBV5-8 and TRBJ1-5): EAGVTQSPTHLIKTRGQQATLRCSPISGHTSVYWYQQALGLGLQFLLWYDEGEERNRGNFPPRFSGRQFPNYSSELNVNALELEDSALYLCASSWTGVNNQPQHFGDGTRLSIL.

This clone was counted only a few times. The chain couples TRBV7-9 to TRBJ2-5; a possible D gene is TRBD2 (5 bases). Germline CDR1 is SEHNR and CDR2 is FQNEAQ (reference sequence). V was cut by 6 bases and J by 2 bases, with 22 bases left in between. CDR3 length: 17 amino acids. CDR3 coding DNA: TGTGCCAGCAGTCCGGTAGGCGCGGGCTTCTCACAAGAGACCCAGTACTTC. Translation: CASSPVGAGFSQETQYF.

Turning to this clone: A junction end diverges from the germline sequence, so it may reflect a read error. This chain uses TRBV28 with TRBJ2-7; D is undetermined. Germline assignment: CDR1 MDHEN and CDR2 SYDVKM. The CDR3 covers 11 residues. The CDR3 reads CASRSSSRLHF. CDR3 DNA: TGTGCCAGCCGGTCATCATCGAGATTGCACTTC. Full variable domain (outside the CDR3, taken from reference TRBV28 and TRBJ2-7): DVKVTQSSRYLVKRTGEKVFLECVQDMDHENMFWYRQDPGLGLRLIYFSYDVKMKEKGDIPEGYSVSREKKERFSLILESASTNQTSMYLCASRSSSRLHFGPGTRLTVT.

The chain recombines TRBV9 with TRBJ2-5; 9 bases map to TRBD1. Germline trimming cut 4 bases from V and 3 bases from J; bases unmatched to any gene: 7. Germline assignment: CDR1 SGDLS and CDR2 YYNGEE. The CDR3 is 15 amino acids. CDR3 residues: CASSKQGAQEETQYF. The CDR3, as DNA: TGTGCCAGCAGCAAACAGGGGGCCCAAGAAGAGACCCAGTACTTC.

This clone was detected once. The CDR3 region has the DNA TGTGCCAGCCGTCCTGGAAACACCATATATTTT. Its translation: CASRPGNTIYF. The rearrangement links TRBV6-5 to TRBJ1-3; unclear D gene. Germline CDR1 is MNHEY and CDR2 is SVGAGI. Trimming stripped 8 bases from V and 2 bases from J, with 4 bases between. There are 11 residues in the CDR3.